The rows below give T cell receptor beta chains drawn from one sample of a study of blood T cell repertoires in COVID-19. Profiled with immunoSEQ multiplex PCR; TCRdb holds only in-frame clones, not every one. The sample consists of around 230,000 clones, 86% of them appearing once. The specimen sequenced was PBMCs or T cells enriched from blood (not recorded which). The source of these receptors is a woman in her thirties or forties with acute COVID-19. Both conserved end residues are part of each CDR3. Each record gives: J gene, V gene, clone size, D gene, CDR3 protein, CDR3 DNA. The D gene is left open where the match is weak. Size is stated for part of the rows, as once, few or many counts, or as a class when the clone is expanded.

>TRBJ2-6|TRBV3-1/TRBV3-2|once|-
CASSQGESSGANVLTF
TGTGCCAGCAGCCAAGGGGAGAGCTCTGGGGCCAACGTCCTGACTTTC
>TRBJ1-1|TRBV29-1|-|-
CSVDRGGGTEAFF
TGCAGCGTTGACCGAGGTGGGGGGACTGAAGCTTTCTTT
>TRBJ1-5|TRBV24-1|-|-
CATSDFRANQPQHF
TGTGCCACCAGTGATTTCAGGGCAAATCAGCCCCAGCATTTT
>TRBJ1-4|TRBV6-5|-|TRBD1
CASRKQGEKLFF
TGTGCCAGCAGGAAACAGGGGGAAAAACTGTTTTTT
>TRBJ2-7|TRBV24-1|few|TRBD2
CATSDQTSGRADGEQYF
TGTGCCACCAGTGACCAGACTAGCGGGAGGGCCGACGGCGAGCAGTACTTC
>TRBJ2-7|TRBV7-8|few|TRBD1
CASSPGQSILYEQYF
TGTGCCAGCAGCCCGGGACAGAGCATTCTCTACGAGCAGTACTTC
>TRBJ2-5|TRBV5-1|-|-
CASSLPNQETQYF
TGCGCCAGCAGCTTACCTAACCAAGAGACCCAGTACTTC
>TRBJ2-7|TRBV11-1|-|TRBD1
CASSHQDRGVYEQYF
TGTGCCAGCAGCCACCAGGACAGGGGCGTTTACGAGCAGTACTTC
>TRBJ1-5|TRBV5-8|-|TRBD1
CASSDGTGYQPQHF
TGTGCCAGCAGCGACGGGACAGGGTATCAGCCCCAGCATTTT
>TRBJ2-7|TRBV5-1|-|TRBD2
CASRLAGSYEQYF
TGCGCCAGCAGACTAGCGGGGTCCTACGAGCAGTACTTC
>TRBJ2-5|TRBV7-9|-|-
CASSSSGVQETQYF
TGTGCCAGCAGCTCCTCAGGGGTTCAAGAGACCCAGTACTTC
>TRBJ2-1|TRBV6-5|-|-
CASSPSNEQFF
TGTGCCAGCAGTCCTAGCAATGAGCAGTTCTTC
>TRBJ2-1|TRBV5-1|-|TRBD2
CASSPTSDSYNEQFF
TGCGCCAGCAGCCCCACTAGCGACTCCTACAATGAGCAGTTCTTC
>TRBJ2-2|TRBV19|once|-
CASSISRGTGELFF
TGTGCCAGTAGCATTTCCAGAGGCACCGGGGAGCTGTTTTTT
>TRBJ1-2|TRBV29-1|-|TRBD1
CSADRVAGYTF
TGCAGCGCCGACAGGGTGGCGGGCTACACCTTC
>TRBJ1-2|TRBV3-1/TRBV3-2|-|-
CASSQVPGVGGYTF
TGTGCCAGCAGCCAAGTTCCAGGGGTGGGAGGCTACACCTTC
>TRBJ1-1|TRBV2|-|TRBD1
CASRNRGFFTEAFF
TGTGCCAGCAGAAACAGGGGGTTCTTCACTGAAGCTTTCTTT
>TRBJ2-1|TRBV4-1|-|-
CASSRGGSYNEQFF
TGCGCCAGCAGCCGAGGCGGCTCCTACAATGAGCAGTTCTTC
>TRBJ1-3|TRBV5-1|-|-
CASSFFLAGQSSGNTIYF
TGCGCCAGCAGCTTTTTTTTGGCAGGCCAGAGCTCTGGAAACACCATATATTTT
>TRBJ2-7|TRBV11-2|-|-
CASSLGTSSYEQYF
TGTGCCAGCAGCTTGGGGACTTCCTCCTACGAGCAGTACTTC
>TRBJ1-1|TRBV6-5|-|TRBD1
CASSPRTGWTEAFF
TGTGCCAGCAGCCCGCGGACAGGGTGGACTGAAGCTTTCTTT
>TRBJ1-5|TRBV2|-|TRBD1
CASSSGTGGQPQHF
TGTGCCAGCAGCTCCGGGACAGGGGGGCAGCCCCAGCATTTT
>TRBJ1-1|TRBV11-3|few|TRBD1
CASSSRDSDTEAFF
TGTGCCAGCAGCTCCCGGGACAGTGACACTGAAGCTTTCTTT
>TRBJ2-2|TRBV12-3/TRBV12-4|-|-
CASTFRATGELFF
TGTGCCAGCACCTTCAGGGCCACCGGGGAGCTGTTTTTT
>TRBJ2-3|TRBV18|-|-
CASSSSLLTTSTDTQYF
TGTGCCAGCTCATCCTCCCTCCTGACAACGAGCACAGATACGCAGTATTTT
>TRBJ2-3|TRBV12-5|-|-
CASGPGVWGTDTQYF
TGTGCTAGTGGTCCGGGGGTGTGGGGCACAGATACGCAGTATTTT
>TRBJ1-4|TRBV19|once|-
CASSPGQTPHEKLFF
TGTGCCAGTAGTCCCGGACAGACTCCCCATGAAAAACTGTTTTTT
>TRBJ1-1|TRBV25-1|few|-
CASSTHPDREAFF
TGTGCCAGCAGTACGCATCCAGACAGAGAAGCTTTCTTT
>TRBJ1-3|TRBV6-5|few|-
CASTHGALTGNTIYF
TGTGCCAGCACTCATGGGGCCCTCACTGGAAACACCATATATTTT
>TRBJ2-3|TRBV27|-|TRBD2
CASSLWRERGTDTQYF
TGTGCCAGCAGTTTATGGCGGGAGAGGGGCACAGATACGCAGTATTTT
>TRBJ2-1|TRBV5-8|-|-
CASSLNGALWDEQFF
TGTGCCAGCAGCTTGAATGGGGCCTTGTGGGATGAGCAGTTCTTC
>TRBJ2-7|TRBV7-2|-|-
CASSLGQEAIEQYF
TGTGCCAGCAGCTTAGGTCAGGAGGCAATCGAGCAGTACTTC
>TRBJ1-5|TRBV19|-|-
CASSPLLPGSNQPQHF
TGTGCCAGTAGTCCCCTTCTTCCCGGGAGCAATCAGCCCCAGCATTTT
>TRBJ2-1|TRBV11-2|few|-
CASSRDSFGNEQFF
TGTGCCAGCAGCAGGGACTCATTTGGCAATGAGCAGTTCTTC
>TRBJ2-1|TRBV7-8|-|-
CASSYTDSLYNEQFF
TGTGCCAGCAGCTATACGGACAGTCTCTACAATGAGCAGTTCTTC
>TRBJ1-2|TRBV19|few|TRBD1
CASRGTGYNYGYTF
TGTGCCAGTAGAGGGACAGGATACAACTATGGCTACACCTTC
>TRBJ1-6|TRBV27|-|-
CASSFQQEVRDSPLHF
TGTGCCAGCAGTTTCCAACAGGAAGTTAGGGATTCACCCCTCCACTTT
>TRBJ1-6|TRBV5-6|-|TRBD1
CASSGTRQGARIGNSPLHF
TGTGCCAGCAGCGGAACTCGCCAGGGGGCACGGATCGGGAATTCACCCCTCCACTTT
>TRBJ2-2|TRBV11-3|-|TRBD2
CASKGSSGSSGELFF
TGTGCCAGCAAGGGGTCTAGCGGGAGTTCCGGGGAGCTGTTTTTT
>TRBJ2-1|TRBV27|-|TRBD2
CASSLYPYPTSGANNEQFF
TGTGCCAGCAGTTTATACCCGTATCCGACTAGCGGGGCTAACAATGAGCAGTTCTTC
>TRBJ2-5|TRBV7-6|-|TRBD1
CASSSGQMGQRQETQYF
TGTGCCAGCAGCTCGGGACAGATGGGACAGAGGCAAGAGACCCAGTACTTC
>TRBJ2-3|TRBV9|-|-
CASSVQRSASTDTQYF
TGTGCCAGCAGCGTCCAGCGCTCGGCTAGCACAGATACGCAGTATTTT
>TRBJ2-2|TRBV3-1/TRBV3-2|-|TRBD2
CASSQTGGRGTGELFF
TGTGCCAGCAGCCAAACTGGTGGGAGGGGCACCGGGGAGCTGTTTTTT
>TRBJ2-5|TRBV29-1|-|-
CSAIQGQETQYF
TGCAGCGCCATTCAGGGTCAAGAGACCCAGTACTTC
>TRBJ1-6|TRBV6-5|-|-
CASSYSPGLSDSPLHF
TGTGCCAGCAGTTACTCCCCAGGCCTATCTGATTCACCCCTCCACTTT
>TRBJ2-7|TRBV5-1|-|-
CASSSRTVSYEQYF
TGCGCCAGCAGCTCCAGGACAGTCAGTTACGAGCAGTACTTC
>TRBJ2-1|TRBV2|-|TRBD1
CASSEQGTGYNEQFF
TGTGCCAGCAGTGAACAAGGGACAGGGTACAATGAGCAGTTCTTC
>TRBJ2-7|TRBV27|-|TRBD2
CASSDRLAGFYEQYF
TGTGCCAGCAGTGATCGACTAGCGGGGTTCTACGAGCAGTACTTC
>TRBJ2-3|TRBV6-2/TRBV6-3|-|-
CASSYSRGGTSTDTQYF
TGTGCCAGCAGTTACTCACGGGGAGGTACGAGCACAGATACGCAGTATTTT
>TRBJ2-3|TRBV25-1|-|TRBD2
CASSTTSVEDTQYF
TGTGCCAGCAGTACTACTAGCGTCGAAGATACGCAGTATTTT
>TRBJ2-7|TRBV7-2|-|TRBD2
CASSSPGASGRSIYEQYF
TGTGCCAGCAGCTCTCCCGGGGCTAGCGGGAGAAGCATCTACGAGCAGTACTTC
>TRBJ2-7|TRBV12-5|once|TRBD2
CASARSGNVEQYF
TGTGCTAGTGCCCGTAGCGGGAATGTCGAGCAGTACTTC
>TRBJ1-2|TRBV14|-|-
CASSDDRIGYTF
TGTGCCAGCAGCGACGACAGGATCGGCTACACCTTC